These 16 T cell receptor beta chains were sequenced from one sample in a study of neurological immune-mediated disorders. TCRdb called the 5' RACE reads again in MiXCR, with one record for every CDR3 protein. The table shows about 92,000 distinct CDR3 sequences, with under 4.5% occurring only once. The sequencing sample was made of PBMCs. The receptor source for this set is a woman in her fifties or sixties with multiple sclerosis.

This clonotype came up a few times. A read error is possible here, since a much larger clone lies one base away. The rearrangement joins TRBV27 to TRBJ2-6; D might be TRBD1 (5 bases). The CDR3 length is 12 residues. The germline gives CDR1 MNHEY, CDR2 SMNVEV (reference sequence). The CDR3 region has the DNA TGTGCCAGCGCCTCTGGGGCCAAAGTCCTGACTTTC. Encoded protein: CASASGAKVLTF.

This clonotype was recorded many times. The J gene is TRBJ2-5, the V gene TRBV5-1; the D call may be TRBD1 or TRBD2 (7 bases each). Trimming stripped 2 bases from V and 5 bases from J, with 19 bases between. Germline values: CDR1 SGHRS, CDR2 YFSETQ. CDR3 size: 16 residues. The CDR3 here is CASSFNSGTAGETQYF. The CDR3 DNA follows: TGCGCCAGCAGCTTCAACTCCGGGACAGCGGGGGAGACCCAGTACTTC. Supplemented by reference TRBV5-1 and TRBJ2-5, the full variable domain reads KAGVTQTPRYLIKTRGQQVTLSCSPISGHRSVSWYQQTPGQGLQFLFEYFSETQRNKGNFPGRFSGRQFSNSRSEMNVSTLELGDSALYLCASSFNSGTAGETQYFGPGTRLLVL.

This clonotype appeared many times. The rearrangement joins TRBV29-1 to TRBJ1-1; possible D gene TRBD1, 6 bases. CDR1 is SQVTM and CDR2 is ANQGSEA in the germline V gene. CDR3 size: 15 residues. Trimming stripped 0 bases from V and 1 base from J, with 12 bases between. CDR3 in amino acids: CSVEDRGTKNTEAFF. Here the CDR3 DNA reads TGCAGCGTTGAAGATCGGGGGACAAAGAACACTGAAGCTTTCTTT.

This clonotype has a count of ten or more. V and J are TRBV14 and TRBJ2-1; D gene unclear. CDR3 length equals 15 residues. Germline V lookup: CDR1 SGHDN, CDR2 FVKESK. The germline V and J ends were trimmed by 1 base and 4 bases, with 11 bases remaining between them. CDR3 bases: TGTGCCAGCAGCCAAGTTAGGCGGCATTACAATGAGCAGTTCTTC. The encoded protein is CASSQVRRHYNEQFF.

This clonotype was seen at least ten times. The chain has TRBV6-2 or TRBV6-3 and TRBJ2-5; D call uncertain. Per the germline V gene, CDR1 is MNHEY and CDR2 is SVGEGT. This CDR3 is 11 amino acids long. The V gene lost 2 bases and the J gene lost 4 bases, with 2 bases spanning the gap. The CDR3 bases are TGTGCCAGCAGTTACCTAGAGACCCAGTACTTC. Its translation: CASSYLETQYF.

The table lists this clonotype with many counts. This chain uses TRBV5-1 with TRBJ2-1, with unresolved D. Germline V CDR1 and CDR2: SGHRS, YFSETQ. The V end lost 0 bases, the J end lost 4 bases, and 8 bases lay between the germline ends. This CDR3 is 14 amino acids long. The CDR3 sequence: CASSLGGIYNEQFF. The CDR3 DNA is TGCGCCAGCAGCTTGGGTGGGATATACAATGAGCAGTTCTTC.

The table lists this clonotype with many counts. The chain links TRBV5-1 to TRBJ2-5, with 11 bases aligning to TRBD1. Germline CDR1 is SGHRS and CDR2 is YFSETQ. The CDR3 runs 15 residues. The J segment lost 5 bases and the V segment lost 2 bases, leaving 5 bases of the junction unmatched. CDR3 DNA sequence: TGCGCCAGCAGCTTAGGACAGGGGGCTGGGGAGACCCAGTACTTC. Translating it yields CASSLGQGAGETQYF.

This clonotype occurred many times. The chain couples TRBV6-6 to TRBJ2-7; no definite D call. This CDR3 has 11 residues. V gave up 6 bases and J gave up 4 bases, with 7 bases separating them. The germline V gene has CDR1 MNHNY and CDR2 SVGAGI (reference sequence). This chain's CDR3 is CASSSYYEQYF. The DNA for the CDR3 is TGTGCCAGCAGCTCTTATTACGAGCAGTACTTC.

This clonotype has ten or more counts. The chain is built from TRBV5-1 and TRBJ1-1; maybe TRBD1 (6 bases). CDR3 length: 15 residues. Trimming stripped 1 base from V and 0 bases from J, with 10 bases between. The germline V gene encodes CDR1 SGHRS and CDR2 YFSETQ. This chain's CDR3 is CASSLNRALNTEAFF. Written as DNA, the CDR3 is TGCGCCAGCAGCTTGAACAGGGCGTTGAACACTGAAGCTTTCTTT.

This clonotype has ten or more counts. The genes are TRBV5-1 and TRBJ2-3; 12 bases match TRBD2. CDR3 length: 16 residues. The V gene's germline CDR1 is SGHRS and CDR2 YFSETQ. V shed 0 bases, J shed 8 bases, and the junction held 7 bases outside the gene matches. Written as DNA, the CDR3 is TGCGCCAGCAGCTTGGAACTAGCGGGGGGTCCCGCTACGCAGTATTTT. Translating gives CASSLELAGGPATQYF.

This clonotype was counted between two and nine times. The V and J genes are TRBV6-1 and TRBJ1-1; D gene unclear. The length of the CDR3 is 13 residues. CDR1 and CDR2 from the germline V gene are MNHNS and SASEGT. Trimming left V 2 bases short and J 1 base short, with 5 bases between. The CDR3 is CASSEYENTEAFF. In DNA form, the CDR3 reads TGTGCCAGCAGTGAATATGAGAACACTGAAGCTTTCTTT.

This clonotype was observed at least ten times. The chain joins TRBV20-1 to TRBJ1-2; D perhaps matches TRBD1 (5 bases). CDR1 and CDR2 from the germline V gene are DFQATT and SNEGSKA (reference sequence). V was shortened by 2 bases and J by 8 bases, with 15 bases between the two germline ends. CDR3 length: 13 amino acids. The CDR3 sequence is CSARIRDGEGYTF. DNA of the CDR3: TGCAGTGCTAGAATTAGGGACGGGGAAGGCTACACCTTC.

The table lists this clonotype with many counts. The V call is TRBV5-5, the J call TRBJ2-3; D remains ambiguous. V dropped 4 bases and J dropped 4 bases, with 10 bases sitting between them. CDR3 length: 13 residues. Per the germline V gene, CDR1 is SGHKS and CDR2 is YYEKEE (reference sequence). The CDR3 is CASSPAPSDTQYF. DNA of the CDR3: TGTGCCAGCAGCCCAGCCCCTTCAGATACGCAGTATTTT.

The table lists this clonotype with many counts. The CDR3 bases are TGTGCCAGCAGCCTTTTTCAGGGGGGACGAGGCACCGGGGAGCTGTTTTTT. This gives the protein CASSLFQGGRGTGELFF. The V and J genes are TRBV7-2 and TRBJ2-2, with D perhaps TRBD1 (7 bases). The CDR3 extends over 17 amino acids. The V end lost 5 bases, the J end lost 4 bases, and 20 bases lay between the germline ends. The germline CDR1 and CDR2 sequences are SGHTA and FQGNSA.

This clonotype was recorded only once. The gene calls are TRBV5-5 and TRBJ2-7; 9 bases are shared with TRBD1. The CDR3 loop spans 15 amino acids. After removal of 9 bases from V and 7 bases from J, the junction contained 17 bases not matched to a gene. Germline CDR1 SGHKS, CDR2 YYEKEE (reference sequence). The CDR3 coding sequence is TGTGCCAACAGTTCGACAGGGGGTTCTTCCTTGGAGCAGTACTTC. It is translated as CANSSTGGSSLEQYF.

This chain connects TRBV12-3 or TRBV12-4 to TRBJ1-3; D not resolved. This CDR3 is 14 amino acids long. Trimming shortened V by 6 bases and J by 0 bases, and 9 bases separated the two germline ends. The CDR3 loop is CASSQISSGNTIYF. The CDR3, as DNA: TGTGCCAGCAGCCAAATAAGCTCTGGAAACACCATATATTTT.